This T cell receptor beta chain came from a study of lymphopenia after photon versus proton radiotherapy (dated by TCRdb to the late 2010s). For context, the study as a whole: The immunological effects of photon versus proton radiation therapy were compared in patients with gastrointestinal tumors who developed high-grade lymphopenia. The cohort comprised 15 to 20 patients with gastrointestinal tumors who received either photon or proton therapy and then developed lymphopenia. The goal of the study was to describe how the two radiation modalities differ in their effects on the immune system. The study at large found these results: The authors looked at the survival association only in patients who died, and they framed better survival with proton therapy as a possibility rather than a demonstrated result. Once the lymphocyte count had reached its nadir, the repertoires of photon-treated patients showed oligoclonal expansion, particularly of CD8+ Temra cells, and this expansion drove the decline in diversity. During treatment, patients who received proton therapy stayed relatively stable, whereas patients who received photon therapy lost naive T cells and TCR diversity and gained effector/memory populations. Among patients across the cohort who died, overall survival time showed an inverse correlation with a larger post-nadir drop in TCR diversity.

To prepare the library, the immunoSEQ multiplex PCR assay was applied. T cell repertoires were profiled by deep sequencing of rearranged TCR beta loci, alongside multiparametric flow cytometry. Held by TCRdb, this immuneACCESS table contains in-frame sequences only and omits some clones. Under half of the omission traces to an unresolved V gene where checked; the cause of the rest is unknown. For this sample the table gives roughly 49,000 clones, of which 92% were detected only once. 18% of the sample goes to the ten largest clones. Reading from cysteine to phenylalanine, the CDR3 counts 14 amino acids. The CDR3 DNA has 42 bases and is translated from base 1. V loses 0 bases of germline sequence and J loses 7 bases, and the interval between the two ends is 12 bases. Taken from the germline V gene, the CDR1 and CDR2 loops are SNHLY and FYNNEI. This clone was seen only a few times. This receptor's antigen is unknown. Nothing much larger sits one base from this clone, and base qualities are not available.

The chain was built from TRBV2 and TRBJ1-2, with no confident D gene call. This clonotype was sampled from a woman in her 40s with cholangiocarcinoma. The sequencing used peripheral blood, collected from a patient treated with photon-based radiotherapy. The sequenced DNA: TGTGCCAGCAGTGAAGCGAAGGGCGGCGGTGGCTACACCTTC. Its translation reads: CASSEAKGGGGYTF. Extended through the reference TRBV2 and TRBJ1-2 proteins, this CDR3 yields the full variable domain: EPEVTQTPSHQVTQMGQEVILRCVPISNHLYFYWYRQILGQKVEFLVSFYNNEISEKSEIFDDQFSVERPDGSNFTLKIRSTKLEDSAMYFCASSEAKGGGGYTFGSGTRLTVV.